The 5 T cell receptor beta chains below all came from one sample that was sequenced in a study of shared clonotypes between healthy human individuals. Clones were read by immunoSEQ multiplex PCR, and TCRdb kept only the in-frame ones, dropping some. The table lists 600,000 to 800,000 clones, approximately 72% of them singletons. The sample taken for sequencing was memory CD4+ T cells sorted from blood. Subset of the sample: CD45RA-negative fraction. Receptors originate from a woman in her 30s in good health.

With regard to this clone: Other DNA sequences in this sample translate to the same CDR3. This chain links TRBV7-9 with TRBJ1-4; D is unclear. Deletions cut 5 bases from V and 0 bases from J, with 10 bases between. CDR1 SEHNR and CDR2 FQNEAQ come from the germline V gene (reference sequence). The CDR3 loop spans 15 amino acids. This CDR3 is CASSLTAATNEKLFF. The CDR3 bases are TGTGCCAGCAGCCTTACAGCCGCAACTAATGAAAAACTGTTTTTT.

This chain connects TRBV28 to TRBJ1-2; possibly TRBD1 for D (5 bases). Germline loops: CDR1 MDHEN, CDR2 SYDVKM. The ends were cut back, 7 bases at V and 7 bases at J, with 13 bases in the middle. The CDR3 spans 12 residues. The CDR3 sequence: CASNTGAPGYTF. The CDR3 bases are TGTGCCAGCAACACAGGAGCCCCTGGCTACACCTTC.

The count of this clone is one. The rearrangement uses TRBV18 and TRBJ2-5; D is possibly TRBD1 or TRBD2 (5 bases each). This CDR3 has 13 residues. CDR1 is KGHSH and CDR2 is LQKENI in the germline V gene. Deletions cut 3 bases from V and 4 bases from J, with 9 bases between. The CDR3 nucleotides are TGTGCCAGCTCACCCGGGACCTTAGAGACCCAGTACTTC. Its translation is CASSPGTLETQYF. The full variable domain, rest sourced from reference TRBV18 and TRBJ2-5, is NAGVMQNPRHLVRRRGQEARLRCSPMKGHSHVYWYRQLPEEGLKFMVYLQKENIIDESGMPKERFSAEFPKEGPSILRIQQVVRGDSAAYFCASSPGTLETQYFGPGTRLLVL.

The chain recombines TRBV30 with TRBJ1-3; D is uncertain. This CDR3 has 13 residues. V gave up 1 base and J gave up 2 bases, with 6 bases separating them. Per the germline V gene, CDR1 is GTSNPN and CDR2 is SVGIG (reference sequence). The CDR3 reads CAWSDGAGNTIYF. The CDR3 coding sequence is TGTGCCTGGAGTGACGGGGCTGGAAACACCATATATTTT.

V is TRBV4-2 and J is TRBJ1-1, with D perhaps matching TRBD1 (5 bases). V shed 0 bases and J shed 7 bases, with 12 bases lying between them. Per the germline V gene, CDR1 is LGHNA and CDR2 is YNFKEQ. This CDR3 contains 14 residues. CDR3 in DNA: TGTGCCAGCAGCCAAGAAGCTCGGGACGGTGAAGCTTTCTTT. Its translation: CASSQEARDGEAFF.